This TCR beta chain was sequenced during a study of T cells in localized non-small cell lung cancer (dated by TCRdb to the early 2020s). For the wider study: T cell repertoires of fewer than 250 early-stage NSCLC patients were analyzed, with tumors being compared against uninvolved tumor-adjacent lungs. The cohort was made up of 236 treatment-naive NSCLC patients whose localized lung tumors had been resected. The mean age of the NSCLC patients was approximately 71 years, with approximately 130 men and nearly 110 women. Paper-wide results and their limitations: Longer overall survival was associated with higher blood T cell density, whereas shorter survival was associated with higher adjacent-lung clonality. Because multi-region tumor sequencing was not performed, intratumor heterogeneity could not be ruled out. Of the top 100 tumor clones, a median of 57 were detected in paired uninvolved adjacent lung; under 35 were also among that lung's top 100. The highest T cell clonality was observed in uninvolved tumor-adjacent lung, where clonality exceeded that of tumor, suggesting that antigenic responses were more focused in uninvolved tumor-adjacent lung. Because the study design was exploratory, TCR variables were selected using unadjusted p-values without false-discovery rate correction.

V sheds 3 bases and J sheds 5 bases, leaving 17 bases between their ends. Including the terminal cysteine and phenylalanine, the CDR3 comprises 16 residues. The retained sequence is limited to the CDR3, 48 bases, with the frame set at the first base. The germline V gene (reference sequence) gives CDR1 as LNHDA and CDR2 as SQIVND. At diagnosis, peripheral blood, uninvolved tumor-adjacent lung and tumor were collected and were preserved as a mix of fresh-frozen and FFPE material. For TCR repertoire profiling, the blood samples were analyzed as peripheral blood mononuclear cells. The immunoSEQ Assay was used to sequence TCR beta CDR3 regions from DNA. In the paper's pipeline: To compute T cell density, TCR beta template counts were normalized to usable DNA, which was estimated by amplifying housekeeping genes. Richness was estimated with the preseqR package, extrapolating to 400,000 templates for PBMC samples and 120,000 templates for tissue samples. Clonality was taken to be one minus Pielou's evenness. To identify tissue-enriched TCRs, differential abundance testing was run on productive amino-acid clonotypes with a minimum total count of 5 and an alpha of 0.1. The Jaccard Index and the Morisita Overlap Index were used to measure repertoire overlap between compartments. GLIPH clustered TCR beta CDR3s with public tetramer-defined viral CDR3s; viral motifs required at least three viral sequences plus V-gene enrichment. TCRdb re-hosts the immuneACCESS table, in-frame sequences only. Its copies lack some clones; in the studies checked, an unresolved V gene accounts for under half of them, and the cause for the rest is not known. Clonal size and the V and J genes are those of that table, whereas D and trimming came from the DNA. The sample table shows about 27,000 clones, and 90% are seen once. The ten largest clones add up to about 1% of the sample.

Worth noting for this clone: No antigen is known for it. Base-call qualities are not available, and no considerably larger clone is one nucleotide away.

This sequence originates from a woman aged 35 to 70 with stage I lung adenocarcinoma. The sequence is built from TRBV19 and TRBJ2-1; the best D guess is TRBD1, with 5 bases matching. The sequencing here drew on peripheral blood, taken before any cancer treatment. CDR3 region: CASSIPTSGFHNEQFF. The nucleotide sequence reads TGTGCCAGTAGTATTCCCACATCAGGGTTTCACAATGAGCAGTTCTTC.